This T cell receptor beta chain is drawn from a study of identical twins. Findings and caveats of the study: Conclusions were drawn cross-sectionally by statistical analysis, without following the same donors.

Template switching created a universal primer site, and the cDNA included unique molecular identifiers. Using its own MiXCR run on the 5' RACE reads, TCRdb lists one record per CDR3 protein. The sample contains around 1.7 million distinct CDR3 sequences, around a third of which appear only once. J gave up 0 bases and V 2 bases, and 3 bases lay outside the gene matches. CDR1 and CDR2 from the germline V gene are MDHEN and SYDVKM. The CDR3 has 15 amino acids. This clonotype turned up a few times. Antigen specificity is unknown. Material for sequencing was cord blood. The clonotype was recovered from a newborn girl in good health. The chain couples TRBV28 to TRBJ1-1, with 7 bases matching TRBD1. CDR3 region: CASSLGRGVNTEAFF. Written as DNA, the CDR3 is TGTGCCAGCAGTTTAGGCAGGGGGGTGAACACTGAAGCTTTCTTT.